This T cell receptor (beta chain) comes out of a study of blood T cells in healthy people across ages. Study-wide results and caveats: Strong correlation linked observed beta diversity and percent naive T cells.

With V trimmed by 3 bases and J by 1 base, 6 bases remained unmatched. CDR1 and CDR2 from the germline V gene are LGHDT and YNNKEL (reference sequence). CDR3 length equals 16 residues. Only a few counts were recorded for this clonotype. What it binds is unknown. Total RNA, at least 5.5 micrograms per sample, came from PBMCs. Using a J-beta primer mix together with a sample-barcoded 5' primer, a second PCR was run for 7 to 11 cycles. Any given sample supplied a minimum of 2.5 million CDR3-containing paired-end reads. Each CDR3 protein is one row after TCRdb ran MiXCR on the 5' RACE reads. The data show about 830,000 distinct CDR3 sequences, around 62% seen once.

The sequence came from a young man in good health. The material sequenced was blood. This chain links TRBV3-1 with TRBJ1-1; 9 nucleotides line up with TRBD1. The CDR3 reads CASSQAWDRANTEAFF. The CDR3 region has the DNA TGTGCCAGCAGCCAGGCATGGGACAGGGCGAACACTGAAGCTTTCTTT.